This T cell receptor beta chain came from a study of blood T cell repertoires in COVID-19. Study-wide background: The study drew acute and convalescent COVID-19 samples from the United States, Italy and Spain. From T cells, B-cell-depleted T cells, or PBMCs came the material, which was cDNA or gDNA.

The length of the CDR3 is 14 residues. After removal of 5 bases from V and 5 bases from J, the junction contained 9 bases not matched to a gene. The table came from immunoSEQ multiplex PCR; TCRdb's copy has only in-frame clones and leaves some out. Among 65,000 to 90,000 clones listed, over 75% were seen once. This rearrangement joins TRBV5-3 to TRBJ2-5; TRBD2 matches at 7 bases. TRBV5-3 is an ORF for which the function is uncertain. The receptor's source is a woman aged 55-75 years with acute or convalescent COVID-19. The sample consisted of peripheral blood. In DNA form, the CDR3 reads TGTGCCAGAAGTGGACTTGCGGGGGATGAGACCCAGTACTTC. Translated, it gives CARSGLAGDETQYF.